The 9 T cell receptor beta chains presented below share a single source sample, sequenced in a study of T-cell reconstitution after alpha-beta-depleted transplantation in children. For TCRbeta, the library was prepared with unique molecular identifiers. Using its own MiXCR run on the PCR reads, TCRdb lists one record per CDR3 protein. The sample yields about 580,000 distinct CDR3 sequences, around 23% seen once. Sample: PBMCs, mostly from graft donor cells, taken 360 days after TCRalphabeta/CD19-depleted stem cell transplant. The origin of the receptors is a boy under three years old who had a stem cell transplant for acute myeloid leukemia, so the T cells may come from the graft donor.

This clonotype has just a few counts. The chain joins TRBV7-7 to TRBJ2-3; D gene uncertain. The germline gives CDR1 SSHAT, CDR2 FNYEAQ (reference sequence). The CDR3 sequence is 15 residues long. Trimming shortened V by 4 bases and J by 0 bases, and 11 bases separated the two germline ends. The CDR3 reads CASSSLDPSTDTQYF. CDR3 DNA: TGTGCCAGCAGCTCCCTGGACCCGAGCACAGATACGCAGTATTTT.

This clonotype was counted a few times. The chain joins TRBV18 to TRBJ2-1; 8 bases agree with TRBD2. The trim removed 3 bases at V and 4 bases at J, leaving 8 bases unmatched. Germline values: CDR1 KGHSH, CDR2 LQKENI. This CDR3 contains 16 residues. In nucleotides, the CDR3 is TGTGCCAGCTCACCGTCGGCGGGGGGACTTTACAATGAGCAGTTCTTC. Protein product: CASSPSAGGLYNEQFF.

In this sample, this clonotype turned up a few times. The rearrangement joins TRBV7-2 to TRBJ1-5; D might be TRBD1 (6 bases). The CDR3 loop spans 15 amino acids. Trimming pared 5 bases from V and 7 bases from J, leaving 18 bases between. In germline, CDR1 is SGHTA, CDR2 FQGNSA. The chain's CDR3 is CASSPTRNRDQPQHF. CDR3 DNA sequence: TGTGCCAGCAGCCCCACACGGAACAGGGACCAGCCCCAGCATTTT.

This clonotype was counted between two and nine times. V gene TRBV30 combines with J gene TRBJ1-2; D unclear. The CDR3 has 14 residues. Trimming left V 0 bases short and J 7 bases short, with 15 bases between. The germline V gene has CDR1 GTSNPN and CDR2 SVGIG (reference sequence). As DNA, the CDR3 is TGTGCCTGGAGTGTTGGTTGGGGAGGCGGTGGCTACACCTTC. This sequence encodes CAWSVGWGGGGYTF.

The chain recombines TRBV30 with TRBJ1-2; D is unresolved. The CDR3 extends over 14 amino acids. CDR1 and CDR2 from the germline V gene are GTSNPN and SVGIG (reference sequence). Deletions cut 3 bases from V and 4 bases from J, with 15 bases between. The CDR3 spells CAWSRRQSGYGYTF. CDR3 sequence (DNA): TGTGCCTGGAGCCGGAGGCAGTCTGGCTATGGCTACACCTTC.

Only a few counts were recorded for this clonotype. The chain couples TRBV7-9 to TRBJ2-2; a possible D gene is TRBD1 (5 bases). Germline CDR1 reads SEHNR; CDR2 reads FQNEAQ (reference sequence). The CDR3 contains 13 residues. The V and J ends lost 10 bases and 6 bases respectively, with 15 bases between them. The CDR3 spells CAKTELISGELFF. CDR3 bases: TGTGCCAAGACAGAGCTAATTTCCGGGGAGCTGTTTTTT.

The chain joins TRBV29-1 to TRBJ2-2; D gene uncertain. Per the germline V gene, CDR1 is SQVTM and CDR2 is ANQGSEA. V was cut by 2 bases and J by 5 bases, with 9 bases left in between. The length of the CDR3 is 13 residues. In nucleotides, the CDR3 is TGCAGCGTTGAACCCAGAAATACCGGGGAGCTGTTTTTT. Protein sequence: CSVEPRNTGELFF.

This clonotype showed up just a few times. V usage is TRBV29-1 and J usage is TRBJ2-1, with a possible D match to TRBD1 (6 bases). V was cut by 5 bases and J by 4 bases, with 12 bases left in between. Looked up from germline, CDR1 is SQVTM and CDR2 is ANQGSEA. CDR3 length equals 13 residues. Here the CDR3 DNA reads TGCAGCGTTTCCCGGACAGTTTACAATGAGCAGTTCTTC. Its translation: CSVSRTVYNEQFF.

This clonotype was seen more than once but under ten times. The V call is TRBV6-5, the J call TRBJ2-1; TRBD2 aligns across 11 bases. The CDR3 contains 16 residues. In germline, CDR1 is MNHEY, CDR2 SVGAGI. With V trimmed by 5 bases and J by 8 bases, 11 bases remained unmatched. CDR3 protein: CASSTLAGGRPHEQFF. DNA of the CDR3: TGTGCCAGCAGTACTTTAGCGGGGGGGCGCCCCCATGAGCAGTTCTTC.